This T cell receptor (beta chain) was recorded in a study of cytomegalovirus exposure and HLA in healthy donors. Use of 60 Vbeta and 13 Jbeta primers characterized the PCR. TCRdb's copy holds only in-frame clones and misses some; the assay was immunoSEQ multiplex PCR. The repertoire consists of some 130,000 clones, with more than 80% occurring once and the leading ten covering approximately 6.7%. This CDR3 is 13 amino acids long. Germline trimming cut 1 base from V and 8 bases from J; bases unmatched to any gene: 0. Looked up from germline, CDR1 is SGHAT and CDR2 is FQDESV (reference sequence). This TCR derives from a woman aged 25 to 39 in good health and CMV-seropositive. The chain has TRBV11-1 and TRBJ2-1, with TRBD1 matching over 9 bases. The specimen was PBMCs. CDR3 amino acids: CASSLGQGDEQFF. The CDR3 region has the DNA TGTGCCAGCAGCTTAGGACAGGGGGATGAGCAGTTCTTC.